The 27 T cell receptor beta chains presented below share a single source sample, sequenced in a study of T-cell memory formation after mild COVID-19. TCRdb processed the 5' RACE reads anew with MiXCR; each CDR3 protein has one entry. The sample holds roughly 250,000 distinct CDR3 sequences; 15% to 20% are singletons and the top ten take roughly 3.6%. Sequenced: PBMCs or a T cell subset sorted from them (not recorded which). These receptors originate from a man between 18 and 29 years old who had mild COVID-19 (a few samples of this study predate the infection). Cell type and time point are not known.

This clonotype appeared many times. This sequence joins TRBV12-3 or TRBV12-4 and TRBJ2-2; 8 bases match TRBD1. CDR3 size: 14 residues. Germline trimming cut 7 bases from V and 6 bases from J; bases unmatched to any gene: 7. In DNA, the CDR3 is TGTGCCAGCACCTGGACAGGGCGGCCCGGGGAGCTGTTTTTT. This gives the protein CASTWTGRPGELFF.

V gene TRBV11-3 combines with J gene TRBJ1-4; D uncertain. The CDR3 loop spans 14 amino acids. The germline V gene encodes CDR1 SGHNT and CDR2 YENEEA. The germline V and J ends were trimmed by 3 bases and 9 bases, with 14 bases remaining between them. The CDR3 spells CASSFCSSHQKLFF. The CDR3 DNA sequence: TGTGCCAGCAGCTTTTGCAGCTCACATCAAAAACTGTTTTTT. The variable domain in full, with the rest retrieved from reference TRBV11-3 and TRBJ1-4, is EAGVVQSPRYKIIEKKQPVAFWCNPISGHNTLYWYLQNLGQGPELLIRYENEEAVDDSQLPKDRFSAERLKGVDSTLKIQPAELGDSAVYLCASSFCSSHQKLFFGSGTQLSVL.

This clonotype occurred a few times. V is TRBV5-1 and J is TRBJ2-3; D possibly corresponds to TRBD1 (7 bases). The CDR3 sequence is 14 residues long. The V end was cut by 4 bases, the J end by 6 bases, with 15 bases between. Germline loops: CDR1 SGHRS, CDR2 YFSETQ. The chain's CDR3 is CASSQGGHGDTQYF. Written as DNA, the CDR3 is TGCGCCAGCAGCCAGGGGGGACACGGCGATACGCAGTATTTT.

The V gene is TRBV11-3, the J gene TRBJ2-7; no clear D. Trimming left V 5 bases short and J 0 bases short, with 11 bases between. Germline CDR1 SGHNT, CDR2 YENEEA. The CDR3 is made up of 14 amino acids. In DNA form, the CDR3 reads TGTGCCAGCAGCAAATCGGGTCTCTCCTACGAGCAGTACTTC. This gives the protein CASSKSGLSYEQYF.

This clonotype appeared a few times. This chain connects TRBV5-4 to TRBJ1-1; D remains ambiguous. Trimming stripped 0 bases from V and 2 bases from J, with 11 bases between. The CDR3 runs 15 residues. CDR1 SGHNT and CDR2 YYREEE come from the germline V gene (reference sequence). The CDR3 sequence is CASSLVSAQNTEAFF. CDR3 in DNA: TGTGCCAGCAGCTTGGTCAGCGCCCAAAACACTGAAGCTTTCTTT.

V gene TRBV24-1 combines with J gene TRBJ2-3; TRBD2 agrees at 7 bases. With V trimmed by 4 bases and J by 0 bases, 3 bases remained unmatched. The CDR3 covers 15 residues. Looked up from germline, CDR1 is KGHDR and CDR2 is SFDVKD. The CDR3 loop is CATSEGGGSTDTQYF. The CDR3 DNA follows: TGTGCCACCAGTGAGGGCGGGGGAAGCACAGATACGCAGTATTTT.

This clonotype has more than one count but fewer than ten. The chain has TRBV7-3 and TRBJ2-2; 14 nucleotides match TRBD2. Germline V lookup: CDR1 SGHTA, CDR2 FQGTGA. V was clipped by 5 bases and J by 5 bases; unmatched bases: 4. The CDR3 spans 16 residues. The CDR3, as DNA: TGTGCCAGCAGCCCGGGACTAGCGGGGGCAACCGGGGAGCTGTTTTTT. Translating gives CASSPGLAGATGELFF.

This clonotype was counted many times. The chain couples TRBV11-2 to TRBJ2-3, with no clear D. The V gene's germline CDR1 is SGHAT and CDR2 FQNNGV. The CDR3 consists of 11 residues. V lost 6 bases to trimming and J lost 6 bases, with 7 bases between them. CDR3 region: CASSPGDTQYF. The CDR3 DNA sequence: TGTGCCAGCAGTCCCGGGGATACGCAGTATTTT.

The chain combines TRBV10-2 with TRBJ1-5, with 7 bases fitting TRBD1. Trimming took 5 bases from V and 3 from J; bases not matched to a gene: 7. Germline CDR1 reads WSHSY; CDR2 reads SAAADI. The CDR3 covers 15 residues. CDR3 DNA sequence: TGCGCCAGCAGTCCCGGGACAGCAATCAATCAGCCCCAGCATTTT. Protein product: CASSPGTAINQPQHF.

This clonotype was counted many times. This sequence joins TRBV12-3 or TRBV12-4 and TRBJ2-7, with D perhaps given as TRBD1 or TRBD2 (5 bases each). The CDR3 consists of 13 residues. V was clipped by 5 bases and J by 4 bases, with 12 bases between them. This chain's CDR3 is CASSPGTLYEQYV. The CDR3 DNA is TGTGCCAGCAGTCCCGGGACCCTTTACGAGCAGTACGTC.

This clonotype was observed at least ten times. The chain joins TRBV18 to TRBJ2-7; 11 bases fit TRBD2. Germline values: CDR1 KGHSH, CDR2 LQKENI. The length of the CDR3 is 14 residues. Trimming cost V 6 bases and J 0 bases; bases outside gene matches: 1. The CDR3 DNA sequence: TGTGCCAGCTCTGGGACTAGCGGCTCCTACGAGCAGTACTTC. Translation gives CASSGTSGSYEQYF. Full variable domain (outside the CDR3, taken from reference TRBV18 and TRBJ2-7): NAGVMQNPRHLVRRRGQEARLRCSPMKGHSHVYWYRQLPEEGLKFMVYLQKENIIDESGMPKERFSAEFPKEGPSILRIQQVVRGDSAAYFCASSGTSGSYEQYFGPGTRLTVT.

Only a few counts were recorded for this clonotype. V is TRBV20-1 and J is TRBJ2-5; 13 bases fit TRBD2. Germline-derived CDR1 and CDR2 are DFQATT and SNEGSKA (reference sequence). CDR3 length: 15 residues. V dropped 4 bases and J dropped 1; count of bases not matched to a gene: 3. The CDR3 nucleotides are TGCAGTGCTATAGGGACTAGCGGGGCCCAAGAGACCCAGTACTTC. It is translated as CSAIGTSGAQETQYF.

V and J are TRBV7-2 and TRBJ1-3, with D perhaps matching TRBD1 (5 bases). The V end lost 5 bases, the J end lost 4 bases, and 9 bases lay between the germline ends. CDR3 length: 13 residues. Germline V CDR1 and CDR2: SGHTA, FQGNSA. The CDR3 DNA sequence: TGTGCCAGCAGCCCCGGGGCCGGAAACACCATATATTTT. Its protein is CASSPGAGNTIYF.

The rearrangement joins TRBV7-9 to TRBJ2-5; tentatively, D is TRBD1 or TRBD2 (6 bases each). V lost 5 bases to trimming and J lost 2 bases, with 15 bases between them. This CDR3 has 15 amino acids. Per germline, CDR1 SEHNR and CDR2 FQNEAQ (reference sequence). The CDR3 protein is CASSPMGGYQETQYF. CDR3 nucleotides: TGTGCCAGCAGCCCGATGGGGGGCTATCAAGAGACCCAGTACTTC.

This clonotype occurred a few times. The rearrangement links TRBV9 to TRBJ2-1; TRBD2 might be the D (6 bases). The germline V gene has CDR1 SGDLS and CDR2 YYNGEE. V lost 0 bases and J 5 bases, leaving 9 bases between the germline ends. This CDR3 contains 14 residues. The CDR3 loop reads CASSVGGLNNEQFF. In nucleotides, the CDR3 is TGTGCCAGCAGCGTAGGGGGACTCAACAATGAGCAGTTCTTC.

For the CDR3, the DNA is TGTGCCAGTAGTATTTCCAATTACAATGAGCAGTTCTTC. Its protein is CASSISNYNEQFF. This chain joins TRBV19 and TRBJ2-1, with D uncertain. This CDR3 has 13 amino acids. Trimming removed 3 bases from V and 4 bases from J, with 7 bases in between. Looked up from germline, CDR1 is LNHDA and CDR2 is SQIVND (reference sequence). Drawing the rest from reference TRBV19 and TRBJ2-1, the complete variable domain is DGGITQSPKYLFRKEGQNVTLSCEQNLNHDAMYWYRQDPGQGLRLIYYSQIVNDFQKGDIAEGYSVSREKKESFPLTVTSAQKNPTAFYLCASSISNYNEQFFGPGTRLTVL.

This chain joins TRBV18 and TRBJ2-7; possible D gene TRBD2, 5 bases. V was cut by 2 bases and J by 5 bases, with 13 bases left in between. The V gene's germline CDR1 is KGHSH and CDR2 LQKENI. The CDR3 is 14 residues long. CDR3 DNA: TGTGCCAGCTCACCAGGACTTCCCCGGAACGAGCAGTACTTC. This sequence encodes CASSPGLPRNEQYF.

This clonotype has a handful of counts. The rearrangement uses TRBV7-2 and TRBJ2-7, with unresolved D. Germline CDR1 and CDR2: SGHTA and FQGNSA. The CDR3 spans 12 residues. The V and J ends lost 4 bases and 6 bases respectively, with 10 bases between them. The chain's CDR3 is CASSSGTIEQYF. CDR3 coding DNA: TGTGCCAGCAGCTCGGGCACCATCGAGCAGTACTTC.

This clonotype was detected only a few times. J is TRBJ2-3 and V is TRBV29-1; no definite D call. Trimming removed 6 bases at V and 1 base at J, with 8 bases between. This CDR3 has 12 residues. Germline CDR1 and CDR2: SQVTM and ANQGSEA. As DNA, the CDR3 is TGCAGCGTCCTTTCACGCACAGATACGCAGTATTTT. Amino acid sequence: CSVLSRTDTQYF.

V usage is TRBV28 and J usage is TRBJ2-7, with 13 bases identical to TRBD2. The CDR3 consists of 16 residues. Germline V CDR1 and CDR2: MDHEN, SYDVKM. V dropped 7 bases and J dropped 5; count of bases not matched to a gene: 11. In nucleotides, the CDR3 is TGTGCCAGCACCCCCGCAGGGACTAGCGGGGCCCACGAGCAGTACGTC. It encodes CASTPAGTSGAHEQYV.

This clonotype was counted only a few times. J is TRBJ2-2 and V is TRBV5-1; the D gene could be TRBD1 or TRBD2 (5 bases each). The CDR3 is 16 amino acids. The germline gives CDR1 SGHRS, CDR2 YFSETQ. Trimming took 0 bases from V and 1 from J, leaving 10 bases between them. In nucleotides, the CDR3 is TGCGCCAGCAGCTTGGACGGGGCGGTGAACACCGGGGAGCTGTTTTTT. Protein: CASSLDGAVNTGELFF. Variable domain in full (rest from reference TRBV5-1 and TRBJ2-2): KAGVTQTPRYLIKTRGQQVTLSCSPISGHRSVSWYQQTPGQGLQFLFEYFSETQRNKGNFPGRFSGRQFSNSRSEMNVSTLELGDSALYLCASSLDGAVNTGELFFGEGSRLTVL.

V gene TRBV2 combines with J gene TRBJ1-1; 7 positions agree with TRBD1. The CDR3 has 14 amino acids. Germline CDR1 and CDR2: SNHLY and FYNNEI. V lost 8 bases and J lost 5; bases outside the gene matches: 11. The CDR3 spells CASHRTGEGTEAFF. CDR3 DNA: TGTGCCAGCCATAGAACAGGGGAGGGAACTGAAGCTTTCTTT.

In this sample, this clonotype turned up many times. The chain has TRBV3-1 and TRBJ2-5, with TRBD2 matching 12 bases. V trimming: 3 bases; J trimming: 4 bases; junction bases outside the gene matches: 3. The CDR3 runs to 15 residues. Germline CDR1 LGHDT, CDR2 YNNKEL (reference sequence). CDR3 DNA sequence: TGTGCCAGCAGCCAGAGGACTAGCGGGGCAGAGACCCAGTACTTC. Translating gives CASSQRTSGAETQYF.

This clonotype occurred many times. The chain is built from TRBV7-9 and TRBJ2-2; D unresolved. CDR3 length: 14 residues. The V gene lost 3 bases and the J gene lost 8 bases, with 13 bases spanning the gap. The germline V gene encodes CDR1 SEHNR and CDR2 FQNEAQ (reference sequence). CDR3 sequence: CASSFLLAGGELFF. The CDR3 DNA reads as TGTGCCAGCAGCTTCCTACTTGCTGGAGGGGAGCTGTTTTTT. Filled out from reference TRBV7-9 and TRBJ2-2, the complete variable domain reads DTGVSQNPRHKITKRGQNVTFRCDPISEHNRLYWYRQTLGQGPEFLTYFQNEAQLEKSRLLSDRFSAERPKGSFSTLEIQRTEQGDSAMYLCASSFLLAGGELFFGEGSRLTVL.

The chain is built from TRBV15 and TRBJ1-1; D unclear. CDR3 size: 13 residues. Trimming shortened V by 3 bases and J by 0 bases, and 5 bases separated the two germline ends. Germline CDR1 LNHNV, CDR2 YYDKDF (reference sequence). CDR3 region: CATSSRMNTEAFF. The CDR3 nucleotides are TGTGCCACCAGCAGCCGCATGAACACTGAAGCTTTCTTT.

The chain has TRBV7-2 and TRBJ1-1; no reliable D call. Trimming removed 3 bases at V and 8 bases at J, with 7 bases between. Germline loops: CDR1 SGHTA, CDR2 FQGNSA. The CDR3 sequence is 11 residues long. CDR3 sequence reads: CASSFIQEAFF. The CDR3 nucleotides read TGTGCCAGCAGCTTCATACAGGAAGCTTTCTTT.

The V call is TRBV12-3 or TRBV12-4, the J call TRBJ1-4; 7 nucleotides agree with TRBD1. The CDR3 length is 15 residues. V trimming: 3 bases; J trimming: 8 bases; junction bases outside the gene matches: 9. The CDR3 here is CASSLLTGLDEKLFF. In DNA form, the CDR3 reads TGTGCCAGCAGTTTGTTGACAGGGTTGGACGAAAAACTGTTTTTT.